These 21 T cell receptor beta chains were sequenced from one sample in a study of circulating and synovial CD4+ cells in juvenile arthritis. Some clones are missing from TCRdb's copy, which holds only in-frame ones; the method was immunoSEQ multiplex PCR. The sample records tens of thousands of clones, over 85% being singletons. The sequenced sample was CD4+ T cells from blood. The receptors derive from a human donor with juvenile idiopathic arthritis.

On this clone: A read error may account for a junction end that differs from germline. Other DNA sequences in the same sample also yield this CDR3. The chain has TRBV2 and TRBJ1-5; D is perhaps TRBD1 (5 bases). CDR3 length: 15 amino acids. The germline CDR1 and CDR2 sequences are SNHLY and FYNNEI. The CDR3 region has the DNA TGTGCTAGCAGTGGGGACTACGGGGGCAATCAGCCCCAGCATTTT. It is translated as CASSGDYGGNQPQHF.

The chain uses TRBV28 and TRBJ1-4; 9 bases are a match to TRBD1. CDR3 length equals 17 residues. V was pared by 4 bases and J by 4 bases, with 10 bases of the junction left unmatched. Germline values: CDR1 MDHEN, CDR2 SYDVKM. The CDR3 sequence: CASSSSLPGQGNEKLFF. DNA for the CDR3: TGTGCCAGCAGTTCTTCCCTTCCGGGACAGGGTAATGAAAAACTGTTTTTT.

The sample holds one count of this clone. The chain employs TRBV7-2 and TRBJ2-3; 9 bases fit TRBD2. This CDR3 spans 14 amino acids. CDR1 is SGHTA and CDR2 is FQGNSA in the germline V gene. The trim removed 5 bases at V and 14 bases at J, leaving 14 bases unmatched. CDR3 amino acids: CASSQGTSRTVGYF. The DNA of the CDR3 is TGTGCCAGCAGCCAAGGGACTAGCCGGACTGTGGGGTATTTT.

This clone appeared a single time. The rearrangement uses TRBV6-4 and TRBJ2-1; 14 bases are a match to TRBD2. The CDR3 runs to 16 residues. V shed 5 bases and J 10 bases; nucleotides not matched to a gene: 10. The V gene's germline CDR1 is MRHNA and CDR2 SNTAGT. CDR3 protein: CASSSSTSGRAQEQFF. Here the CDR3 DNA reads TGTGCCAGCAGTTCCTCGACTAGCGGGAGGGCCCAGGAGCAGTTCTTC.

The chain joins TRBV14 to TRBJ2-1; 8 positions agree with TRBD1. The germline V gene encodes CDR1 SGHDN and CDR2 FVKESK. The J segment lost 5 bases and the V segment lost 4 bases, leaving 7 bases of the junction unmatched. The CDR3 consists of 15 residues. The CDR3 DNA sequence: TGTGCCAGCAGCCGTATTGGACAGGGAGACAATGAGCAGTTCTTC. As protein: CASSRIGQGDNEQFF.

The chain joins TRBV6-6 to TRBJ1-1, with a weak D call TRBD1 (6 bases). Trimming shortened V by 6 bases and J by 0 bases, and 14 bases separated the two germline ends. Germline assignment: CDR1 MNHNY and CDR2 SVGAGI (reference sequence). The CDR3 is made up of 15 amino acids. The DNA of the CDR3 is TGTGCCAGCAGAGACCCGGGACATATGAACACTGAAGCTTTCTTT. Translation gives CASRDPGHMNTEAFF.

CDR3 loop: CASSLDFGPEGREQFF. The CDR3 coding sequence is TGTGCCAGCAGCTTAGATTTCGGCCCTGAGGGTCGTGAGCAGTTCTTC. The V gene is TRBV11-2, the J gene TRBJ2-1; tentative D call: TRBD2 (5 bases). The germline CDR1 and CDR2 sequences are SGHAT and FQNNGV. Deletions cut 0 bases from V and 9 bases from J, with 18 bases between. CDR3 length: 16 amino acids.

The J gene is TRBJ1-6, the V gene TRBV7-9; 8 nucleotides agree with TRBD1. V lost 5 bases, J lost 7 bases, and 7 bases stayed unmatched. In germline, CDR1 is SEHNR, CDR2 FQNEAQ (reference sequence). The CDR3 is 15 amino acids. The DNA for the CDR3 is TGTGCCAGCAGCCTAGGACAGGGTGACAATTCACCCCTCCACTTT. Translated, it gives CASSLGQGDNSPLHF.

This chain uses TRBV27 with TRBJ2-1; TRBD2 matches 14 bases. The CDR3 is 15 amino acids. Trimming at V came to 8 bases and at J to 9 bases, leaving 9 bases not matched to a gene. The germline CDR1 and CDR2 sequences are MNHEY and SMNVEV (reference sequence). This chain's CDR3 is CASRARLAGGTEQFF. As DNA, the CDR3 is TGTGCCAGCCGCGCCAGACTAGCGGGAGGGACTGAGCAGTTCTTC.

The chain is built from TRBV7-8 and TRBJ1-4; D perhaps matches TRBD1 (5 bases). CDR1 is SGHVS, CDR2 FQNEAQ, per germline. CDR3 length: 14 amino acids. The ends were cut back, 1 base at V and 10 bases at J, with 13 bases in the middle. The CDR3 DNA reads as TGTGCCAGCAGCTTAGGACAGACCATTGGAAAACTGTTTTTT. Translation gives CASSLGQTIGKLFF.

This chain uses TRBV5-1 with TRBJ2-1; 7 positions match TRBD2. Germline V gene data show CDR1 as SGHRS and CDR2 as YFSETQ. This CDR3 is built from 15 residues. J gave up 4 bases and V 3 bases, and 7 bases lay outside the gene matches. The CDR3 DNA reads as TGCGCCAGCAGCTCGGGGACTACCGTGTACAATGAGCAGTTCTTC. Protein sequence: CASSSGTTVYNEQFF.

The CDR3 bases are TGCGCCAGCAGCTTGGCCTGGGACAGGGACACTGAAGCTTTCTTT. It yields the protein CASSLAWDRDTEAFF. The J gene is TRBJ1-1, the V gene TRBV5-1; 9 bases line up with TRBD1. This CDR3 contains 15 residues. The junction had 3 bases not matched to a gene; V was cut back by 0 bases and J by 3 bases. Germline CDR1 reads SGHRS; CDR2 reads YFSETQ.

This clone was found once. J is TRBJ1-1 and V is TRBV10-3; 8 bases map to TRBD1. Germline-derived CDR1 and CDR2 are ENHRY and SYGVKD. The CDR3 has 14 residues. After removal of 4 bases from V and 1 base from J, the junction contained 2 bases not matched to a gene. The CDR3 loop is CAISGTGGNTEAFF. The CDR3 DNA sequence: TGTGCCATCAGTGGTACAGGGGGGAACACTGAAGCTTTCTTT.

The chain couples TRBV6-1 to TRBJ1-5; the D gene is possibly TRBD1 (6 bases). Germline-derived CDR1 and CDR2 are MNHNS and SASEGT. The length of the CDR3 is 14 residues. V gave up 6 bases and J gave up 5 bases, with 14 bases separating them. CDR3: CASSERQGYQPQHF. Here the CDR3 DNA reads TGTGCCAGCAGCGAAAGGCAGGGGTATCAGCCCCAGCATTTT.

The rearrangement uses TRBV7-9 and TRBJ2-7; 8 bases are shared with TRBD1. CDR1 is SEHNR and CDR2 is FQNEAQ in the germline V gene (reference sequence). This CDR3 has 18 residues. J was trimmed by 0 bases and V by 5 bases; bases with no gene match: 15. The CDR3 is CASSLPGQAFASSYEQYF. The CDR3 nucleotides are TGTGCCAGCAGCCTTCCGGGACAGGCCTTTGCGAGCTCCTACGAGCAGTACTTC.

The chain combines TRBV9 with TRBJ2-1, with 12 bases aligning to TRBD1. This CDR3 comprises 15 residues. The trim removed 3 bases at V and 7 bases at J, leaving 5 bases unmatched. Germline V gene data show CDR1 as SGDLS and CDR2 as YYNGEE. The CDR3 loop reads CASSGGQGAWNEQFF. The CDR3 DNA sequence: TGTGCCAGCAGCGGGGGACAGGGGGCGTGGAATGAGCAGTTCTTC.

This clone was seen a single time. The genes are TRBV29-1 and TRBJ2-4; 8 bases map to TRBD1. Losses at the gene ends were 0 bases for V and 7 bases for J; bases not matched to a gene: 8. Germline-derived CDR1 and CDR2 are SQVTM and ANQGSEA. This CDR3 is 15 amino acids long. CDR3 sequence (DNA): TGCAGCGTTGAAGAAGCCGGGAGACAGGGGAACATTCAGTACTTC. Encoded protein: CSVEEAGRQGNIQYF.

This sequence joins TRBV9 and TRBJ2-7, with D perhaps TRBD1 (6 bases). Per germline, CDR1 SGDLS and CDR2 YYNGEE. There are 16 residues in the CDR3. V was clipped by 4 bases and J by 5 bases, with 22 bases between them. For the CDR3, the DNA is TGTGCCAGCAGCCCCCAGGGGTATTTGGTGTCGGACGAGCAGTACTTC. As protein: CASSPQGYLVSDEQYF. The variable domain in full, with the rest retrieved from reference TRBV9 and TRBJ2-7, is DSGVTQTPKHLITATGQRVTLRCSPRSGDLSVYWYQQSLDQGLQFLIQYYNGEERAKGNILERFSAQQFPDLHSELNLSSLELGDSALYFCASSPQGYLVSDEQYFGPGTRLTVT.

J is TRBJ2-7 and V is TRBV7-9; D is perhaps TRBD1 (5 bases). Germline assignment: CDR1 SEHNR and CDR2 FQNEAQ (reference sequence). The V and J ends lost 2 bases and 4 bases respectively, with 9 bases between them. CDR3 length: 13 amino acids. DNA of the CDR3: TGTGCCAGCAGCTTAAGTGGGGCTTACGAGCAGTACTTC. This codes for CASSLSGAYEQYF.

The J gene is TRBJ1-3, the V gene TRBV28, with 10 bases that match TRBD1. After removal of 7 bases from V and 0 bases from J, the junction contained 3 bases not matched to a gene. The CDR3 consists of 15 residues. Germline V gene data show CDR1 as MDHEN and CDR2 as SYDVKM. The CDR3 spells CASNRDRGSGNTIYF. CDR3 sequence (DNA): TGTGCCAGCAATCGGGACAGGGGCTCTGGAAACACCATATATTTT.

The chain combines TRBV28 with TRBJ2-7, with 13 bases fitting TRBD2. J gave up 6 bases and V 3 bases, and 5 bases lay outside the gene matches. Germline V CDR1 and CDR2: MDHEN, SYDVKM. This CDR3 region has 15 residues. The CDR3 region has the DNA TGTGCCAGCAGTTTGGAGACTAGCGGGAGGCTCGAGCAGTACTTC. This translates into CASSLETSGRLEQYF.